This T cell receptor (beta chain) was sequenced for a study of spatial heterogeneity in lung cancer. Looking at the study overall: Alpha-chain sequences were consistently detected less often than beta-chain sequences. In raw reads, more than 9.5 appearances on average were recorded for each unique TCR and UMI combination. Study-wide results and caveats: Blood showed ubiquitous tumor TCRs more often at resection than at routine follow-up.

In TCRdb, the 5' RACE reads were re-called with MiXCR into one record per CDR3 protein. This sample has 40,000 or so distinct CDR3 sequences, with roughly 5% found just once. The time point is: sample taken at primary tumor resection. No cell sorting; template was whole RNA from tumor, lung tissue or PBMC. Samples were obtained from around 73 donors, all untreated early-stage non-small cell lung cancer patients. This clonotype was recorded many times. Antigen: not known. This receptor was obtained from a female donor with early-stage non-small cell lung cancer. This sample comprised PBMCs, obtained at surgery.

DNA of the CDR3: TGCGCCAGCAGCTCCGGCCTATATTGGGACAGTGCGCCCTACGAGCAGTACTTC. Residues: CASSSGLYWDSAPYEQYF. The chain is built from TRBV5-1 and TRBJ2-7, with 7 bases identical to TRBD1. Germline V CDR1 and CDR2: SGHRS, YFSETQ. The CDR3 is 18 amino acids. The ends lost 3 bases at V and 2 bases at J; junction bases unmatched: 17. Supplemented by reference TRBV5-1 and TRBJ2-7, the full variable domain reads KAGVTQTPRYLIKTRGQQVTLSCSPISGHRSVSWYQQTPGQGLQFLFEYFSETQRNKGNFPGRFSGRQFSNSRSEMNVSTLELGDSALYLCASSSGLYWDSAPYEQYFGPGTRLTVT.